This TCR beta chain was captured in a study of OX40 agonist ivuxolimab in advanced cancers. Study overall: Patients in dose escalation had liver, melanoma, kidney or head and neck cancers.

The V gene's germline CDR1 is SGDLS and CDR2 YYNGEE. The V gene lost 1 base and the J gene lost 6 bases, with 9 bases spanning the gap. The CDR3 is 13 amino acids. Patients who had autoimmune disease history or got systemic immunosuppression were left out. Overall study findings and caveats: The study found among the lowest clonal expansion in partial responders at 0.1-3.0 mg/kg. The study observed clonal expansion of CD4+ and CD8+ blood T cells by week 6 at 0.1 to 3.0 mg/kg.

In regard to this clone: Its antigen remains unidentified.

Generated by immunoSEQ multiplex PCR, the TCRdb table keeps only in-frame clones and is missing some. The sample lists around 80,000 clones; roughly 89% were seen once. This sequence was found in an adult with an advanced solid tumor such as melanoma, head and neck, liver or kidney cancer. The rearrangement links TRBV9 to TRBJ2-3; no clear D gene. The input for sequencing was CD4+ or CD8+ T cells sorted from blood, taken in a trial of the OX40 agonist ivuxolimab. CDR3 nucleotide sequence: TGTGCCAGCAGCGTAAGACCCCAGGATACGCAGTATTTT. Translating gives CASSVRPQDTQYF.